This is a list of T cell receptor beta chains from one sample in a study of T cells after yellow fever vaccination. Using its own MiXCR run on the 5' RACE reads, TCRdb lists one record per CDR3 protein. Here the sample spans 95,000 to 150,000 distinct CDR3 sequences, 6.5% to 8% being singletons. The source was CD4+ T cells sorted from PBMCs, collected 10 days after the first yellow fever vaccination. The receptor set was obtained from a man between 18 and 29 years old who received the YFV17D yellow fever vaccine. The conserved cysteine and the conserved F or W are not part of the CDR3 here. The D gene is left open where the match is weak. Part of the rows lack a size; the others show once, few, many or a class for expanded clones.

CDR3 length,V gene,J gene,clone size,D gene,CDR3 protein
11,TRBV12-3/TRBV12-4,TRBJ1-1,many,.,ASGRLNFAEAF
11,TRBV12-3/TRBV12-4,TRBJ1-1,many,TRBD1,ASRGQMNTEAF
12,TRBV7-2,TRBJ1-2,.,.,ASSSVQGAGGYT
9,TRBV7-2,TRBJ2-5,many,.,ASSFGPRLY
11,TRBV5-1,TRBJ2-3,many,TRBD2,ASSFAGEDTQY
15,TRBV7-2,TRBJ1-1,few,TRBD1,ASSPKGGQGARTEAF
16,TRBV11-2,TRBJ2-7,many,TRBD2,ASSLMGIAGGYYYEQY
12,TRBV7-2,TRBJ2-3,few,.,ASMLTGRTDTQY
12,TRBV6-1,TRBJ2-5,many,TRBD1,ASKPGQGWESQY
11,TRBV10-3,TRBJ2-3,many,.,AISESGQGTQY
16,TRBV13,TRBJ2-2,.,.,ACSSRRTGQGGPGELF
9,TRBV5-1,TRBJ2-5,many,.,ASSFAETQY
13,TRBV5-4,TRBJ2-1,many,TRBD1,ASSLEGQGYNEQF
11,TRBV10-2,TRBJ1-1,.,.,ASTSVMNTEAF
12,TRBV20-1,TRBJ1-2,few,TRBD1,SARRDRGFYGYT